This T cell receptor beta chain was identified during a study of cytomegalovirus exposure and HLA in healthy donors. Study-wide background: Earlier sequencing of about 200 million T cells yielded 95 million to 120 million unique TCR beta sequences.

The PCR used 60 Vbeta and 13 Jbeta primers. Assay: immunoSEQ multiplex PCR; the TCRdb copy retains only in-frame clones and omits some. The sample contains 160,000 or so clones, roughly two thirds of which appear only once. Germline lookup yields CDR1 SEHNR and CDR2 FQNEAQ (reference sequence). The CDR3 contains 13 residues. With 1 base removed from V and 6 bases from J, the gap between germline ends came to 9 bases. This receptor was obtained from a woman aged 25 to 39 in good health and CMV-seronegative. Specimen: PBMCs. The J gene is TRBJ1-2, the V gene TRBV7-9; D remains unclear. CDR3 DNA: TGTGCCAGCAGCTTAGTCCAGGCCCATGGCTACACCTTC. Its translation: CASSLVQAHGYTF.